This T cell receptor beta chain was sequenced in a study of T cells in Graves' hyperthyroidism and ophthalmopathy. At the level of the study: Pretreatment peripheral blood was obtained at initial diagnosis. Study outcomes and limitations: Blood samples included most of the expanded thyroid clonotypes exceeding 0.001.

This clonotype was seen a few times. As yet, its antigen is unknown. CDR3 length: 15 residues. The germline V gene has CDR1 SGHKS and CDR2 YYEKEE (reference sequence). The trim removed 2 bases at V and 6 bases at J, leaving 11 bases unmatched. The source material, RNA transcripts, was used to amplify TCR beta CDR3 regions. TCR CDR3 underwent first-round RT-PCR with the HTBI primer set. From the multiplex PCR reads, TCRdb called clonotypes with MiXCR, one entry per CDR3 protein. The sample holds roughly 420,000 distinct CDR3 sequences, more than 15% seen once. Any patient presenting with uncontrolled infection, other autoimmune disease, pregnancy or lactation was left out.

This clonotype was obtained from a woman between 18 and 29 years old with Graves' hyperthyroidism. The sample consisted of blood. The rearrangement uses TRBV5-5 and TRBJ2-7; TRBD1 agrees at 7 bases. CDR3 sequence reads: CASSFGEVGGAEQYF. The CDR3 bases are TGTGCCAGCAGCTTCGGTGAAGTAGGGGGCGCCGAGCAGTACTTC.